Sequencing of this TCR beta chain was carried out in a study of vaccination effects on CD4 cells after COVID-19 (dated by TCRdb to between 2022 and 2023). Looking at the study overall: Participants received two doses of either the BNT162b2 or the mRNA-1273 mRNA SARS-CoV-2 vaccine. The study compared SARS-CoV-2 spike-specific CD4+ TCR repertoires before and after mRNA vaccination in COVID-19 convalescent patients and infection-naive vaccine recipients. A total of roughly 9 COVID-19 convalescent patients and a handful of SARS-CoV-2-naive healthy vaccine recipients were included in the full study. In the study, cultures from other donors were sequenced using the Oncomine TCR Beta short-read assay on an Illumina iSeq 100.

The research as a whole found: In healthy vaccine recipients, vaccine-induced clones were almost all SARS-CoV-2 mono-reactive, with only 1 of 255 being cross-reactive with common cold coronaviruses. Both infection-induced and vaccine-induced clones contracted markedly at late post-vaccination timepoints, which is consistent with waning T cell responses. Only a small number of convalescent patients were included, and no early post-infection timepoints were available, which limited the study.

The ViraFEST assay stimulated PBMC with viral peptide pools and then used TCR sequencing to identify antigen-specific CD4+ T cell clonotypes by expansion. After roughly 11 days of culture, CD4+ T cells were isolated with the EasySep CD4+ T cell isolation kit. None of the healthy vaccine recipients had a prior SARS-CoV-2 infection, which was confirmed by nucleocapsid antibody tests that came back negative both before and after vaccination. Each well held fewer than 2.5 million PBMC cultured in IMDM containing roughly 4.9% human AB serum, 9 to 10 IU/ml IL-2 and gentamicin, along with roughly 10 ug/ml peptides. Half of the culture medium was replaced with fresh IL-2-containing medium on days 3 and 7. Each peptide stimulation condition was cultured in triplicate wells unless otherwise noted. PBMC were separated from whole blood using Ficoll-Paque Plus gradient centrifugation and were then either cryopreserved at -140C or used fresh. The spike proteins of SARS-CoV-2 and of the common cold coronaviruses HCoV-NL63, HCoV-OC43 and HCoV-229E were spanned by overlapping peptide pools. Genomic DNA was extracted from cultured CD4+ T cells with the QIAamp micro DNA kit.

To prepare the library, the immunoSEQ multiplex PCR assay was applied. DNA from the cultured, isolated CD4+ T cells was subjected to TCR beta CDR3 sequencing. As for how the authors treated the data: Non-productive TCR sequences were discarded, and reads were trimmed to the CDR3 region, with only CDR3s of 7 or more amino acids retained. Antigen-specific clonotypes were identified using the MANAFEST web app by comparison of expansion in peptide wells against reference cultures. Positive clones required FDR<0.05 expansion versus reference and all other wells, odds ratio above 5, and frequency above 0.1% in two replicate wells. Cross-reactive clonotypes were defined as significantly expanded in SARS-CoV-2 spike wells and in at least one common cold coronavirus spike condition. CDR3 similarity was assessed by Levenshtein distance using the stringdist R package, and unrooted trees were constructed with ape in R 3.6.1. TCRdb carries this immuneACCESS record with in-frame sequences only. Its versions omit some clonotypes, under half of them owing to an unresolved V gene in the studies checked, with the rest unexplained. The V and J calls and clone size were taken over from that table, and D and trimming were inferred from the DNA. The sample table records roughly 33,000 clones; around 73% of these occur just once. The ten largest clones take up around 25% of the sample.

CDR3 length: 14 amino acids, cysteine to phenylalanine. Here the CDR3 DNA is all that survives: 42 bases in frame from base 1. The germline V gene encodes CDR1 MNHEY and CDR2 SMNVEV (reference sequence). The junction shows trimming of 1 base on V and 2 bases on J, plus 7 bases between the germline ends. Comments on this clone: Its antigen is unknown. The sample holds no much larger clone one base away, and base qualities are not on file.

The chain is encoded by TRBV27 joined to TRBJ2-3; there is no confident call for the D gene. The TCR was taken from a human donor who received a COVID-19 vaccine. The source was CD4+ T cells from PBMCs cultured with HCoV-OC43 spike peptides, collected before COVID-19 vaccination. Read against the paper, the sample's cell subset or site label means: HCoV-OC43 spike overlapping peptide pool stimulation. CDR3 loop: CASSLFQYTDTQYF. The DNA sequence is given as TGTGCCAGCAGTTTATTCCAGTACACAGATACGCAGTATTTT.